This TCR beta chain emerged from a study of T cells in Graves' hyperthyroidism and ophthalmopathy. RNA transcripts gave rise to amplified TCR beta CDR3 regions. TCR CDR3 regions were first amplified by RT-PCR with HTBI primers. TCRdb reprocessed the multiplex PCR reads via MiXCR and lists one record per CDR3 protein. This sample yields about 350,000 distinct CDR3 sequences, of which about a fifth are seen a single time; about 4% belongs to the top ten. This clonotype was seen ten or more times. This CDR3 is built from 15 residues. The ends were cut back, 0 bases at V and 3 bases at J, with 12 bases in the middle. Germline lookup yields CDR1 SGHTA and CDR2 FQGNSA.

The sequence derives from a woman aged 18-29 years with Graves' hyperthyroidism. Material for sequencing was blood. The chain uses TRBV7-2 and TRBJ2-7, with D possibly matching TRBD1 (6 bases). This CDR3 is CASSLAPGVVYEQYF. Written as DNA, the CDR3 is TGTGCCAGCAGCTTAGCCCCAGGGGTGGTCTACGAGCAGTACTTC. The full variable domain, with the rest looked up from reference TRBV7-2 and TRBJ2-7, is GAGVSQSPSNKVTEKGKDVELRCDPISGHTALYWYRQSLGQGLEFLIYFQGNSAPDKSGLPSDRFSAERTGGSVSTLTIQRTQQEDSAVYLCASSLAPGVVYEQYFGPGTRLTVT.